The entry below gives a single T cell receptor (beta chain) sequence along with its context. The antigen is unknown. The data belong to a study of T cell responses to AZD1222 COVID-19 vaccine. Measured with immunoSEQ multiplex PCR; TCRdb has only the in-frame clones, and not every one. The table records under 150,000 clones, roughly 85% of them present only once. Study-wide results and caveats: Baseline serology detected seropositivity in only six AZD1222 recipients.

Trimming removed 7 bases from V and 11 bases from J, with 18 bases in between. CDR3 length: 14 residues. Per the germline V gene, CDR1 is MNHEY and CDR2 is SVGAGI. The V gene is TRBV6-5, the J gene TRBJ1-6; tentatively, D is TRBD1 (5 bases). The sequence derives from an adult who received the MenACWY meningococcal vaccine as a control. The source material was peripheral blood, sampled 28 days after the second dose of the MenACWY control vaccine. CDR3 nucleotides: TGTGCCAGCAACAACCGGGACGTTCAAGCACCCCTCCACTTT. Residues: CASNNRDVQAPLHF.